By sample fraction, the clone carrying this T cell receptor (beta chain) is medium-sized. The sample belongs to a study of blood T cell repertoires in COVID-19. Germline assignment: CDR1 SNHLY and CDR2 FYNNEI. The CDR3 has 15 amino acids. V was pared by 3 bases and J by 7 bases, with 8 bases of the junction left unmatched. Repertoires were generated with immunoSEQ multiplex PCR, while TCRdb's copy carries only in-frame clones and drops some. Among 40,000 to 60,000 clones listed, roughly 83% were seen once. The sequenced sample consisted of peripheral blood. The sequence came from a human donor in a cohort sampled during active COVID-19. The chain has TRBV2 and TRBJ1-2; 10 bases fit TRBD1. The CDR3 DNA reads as TGTGCCAGCAGTGATCTAGAGGGACAGGGGAGTGGCTACACCTTC. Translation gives CASSDLEGQGSGYTF.